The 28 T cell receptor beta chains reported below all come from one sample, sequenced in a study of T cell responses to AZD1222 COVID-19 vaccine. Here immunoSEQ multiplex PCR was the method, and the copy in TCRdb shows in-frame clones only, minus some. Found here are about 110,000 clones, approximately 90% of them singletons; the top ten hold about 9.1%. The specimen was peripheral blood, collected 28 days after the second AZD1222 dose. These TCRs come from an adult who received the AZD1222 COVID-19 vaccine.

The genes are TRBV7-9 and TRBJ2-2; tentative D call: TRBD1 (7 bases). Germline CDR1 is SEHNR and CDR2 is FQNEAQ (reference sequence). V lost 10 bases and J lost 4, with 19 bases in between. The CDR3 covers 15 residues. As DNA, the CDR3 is TGTGCCACCCTGTCTGGGCAGGGGGGCACCGGGGAGCTGTTTTTT. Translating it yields CATLSGQGGTGELFF. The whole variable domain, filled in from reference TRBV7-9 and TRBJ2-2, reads DTGVSQNPRHKITKRGQNVTFRCDPISEHNRLYWYRQTLGQGPEFLTYFQNEAQLEKSRLLSDRFSAERPKGSFSTLEIQRTEQGDSAMYLCATLSGQGGTGELFFGEGSRLTVL.

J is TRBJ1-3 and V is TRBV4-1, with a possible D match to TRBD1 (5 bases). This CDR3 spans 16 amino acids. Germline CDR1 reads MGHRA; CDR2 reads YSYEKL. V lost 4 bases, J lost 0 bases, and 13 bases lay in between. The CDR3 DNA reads TGCGCCAGCAGCCGCCTTGGCAGGGACTCTGGAAACACCATATATTTT. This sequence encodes CASSRLGRDSGNTIYF.

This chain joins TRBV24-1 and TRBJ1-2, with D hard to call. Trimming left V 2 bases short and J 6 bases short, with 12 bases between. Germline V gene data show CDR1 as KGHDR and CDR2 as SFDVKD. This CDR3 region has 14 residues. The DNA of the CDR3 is TGTGCCACCAGTGATTCGGACGTAAGGAATGGCTACACCTTC. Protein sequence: CATSDSDVRNGYTF.

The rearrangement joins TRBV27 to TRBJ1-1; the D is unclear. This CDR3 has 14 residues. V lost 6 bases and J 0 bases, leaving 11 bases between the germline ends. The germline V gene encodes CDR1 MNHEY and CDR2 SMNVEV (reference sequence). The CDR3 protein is CASSQRRMNTEAFF. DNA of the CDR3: TGTGCCAGCAGCCAACGACGGATGAACACTGAAGCTTTCTTT.

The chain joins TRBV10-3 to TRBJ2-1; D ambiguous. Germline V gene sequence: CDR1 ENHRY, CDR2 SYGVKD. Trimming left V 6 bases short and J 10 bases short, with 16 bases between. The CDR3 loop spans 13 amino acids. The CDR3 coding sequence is TGTGCCATCAGGAACCAGCAGGACGGGGAGCAGTTCTTC. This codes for CAIRNQQDGEQFF.

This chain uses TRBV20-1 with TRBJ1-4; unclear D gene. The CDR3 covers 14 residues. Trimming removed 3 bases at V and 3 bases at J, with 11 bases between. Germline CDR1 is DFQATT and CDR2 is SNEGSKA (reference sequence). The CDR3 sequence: CSASSRGSNEKLFF. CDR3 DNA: TGCAGTGCTAGTTCACGGGGATCTAATGAAAAACTGTTTTTT.

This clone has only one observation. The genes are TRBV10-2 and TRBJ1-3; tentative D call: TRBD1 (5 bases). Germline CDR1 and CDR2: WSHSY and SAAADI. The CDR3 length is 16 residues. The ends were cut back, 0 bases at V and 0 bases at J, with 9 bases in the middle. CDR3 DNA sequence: TGCGCCAGCAGTGAGTCGTCGGGGCACTCTGGAAACACCATATATTTT. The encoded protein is CASSESSGHSGNTIYF.

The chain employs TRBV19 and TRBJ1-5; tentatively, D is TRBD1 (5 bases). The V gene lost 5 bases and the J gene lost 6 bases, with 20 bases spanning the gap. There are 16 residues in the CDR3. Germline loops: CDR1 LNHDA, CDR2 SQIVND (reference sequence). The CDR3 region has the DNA TGTGCCAGTAGTCCCTGGGACGGAGGGGTGGGTCAGCCCCAGCATTTT. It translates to CASSPWDGGVGQPQHF.

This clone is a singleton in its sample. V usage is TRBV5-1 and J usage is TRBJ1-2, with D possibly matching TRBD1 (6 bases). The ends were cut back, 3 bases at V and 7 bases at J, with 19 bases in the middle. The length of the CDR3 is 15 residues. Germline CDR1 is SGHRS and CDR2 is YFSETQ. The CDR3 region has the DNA TGCGCCAGCAGCTCAGGGGACTCTTCCTTGGCTGGCTACACCTTC. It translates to CASSSGDSSLAGYTF.

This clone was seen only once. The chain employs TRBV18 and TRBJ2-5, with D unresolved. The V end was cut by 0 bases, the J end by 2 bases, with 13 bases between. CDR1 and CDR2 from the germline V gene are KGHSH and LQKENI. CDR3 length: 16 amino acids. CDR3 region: CASSPPQDGLQETQYF. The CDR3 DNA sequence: TGTGCCAGCTCACCACCTCAGGACGGCTTACAAGAGACCCAGTACTTC.

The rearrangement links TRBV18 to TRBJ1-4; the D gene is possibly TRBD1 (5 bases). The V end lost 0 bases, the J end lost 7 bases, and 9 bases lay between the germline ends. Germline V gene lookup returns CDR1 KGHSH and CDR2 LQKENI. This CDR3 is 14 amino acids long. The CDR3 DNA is TGTGCCAGCTCACCACCGGGGCAGGGTGAAAAACTGTTTTTT. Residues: CASSPPGQGEKLFF. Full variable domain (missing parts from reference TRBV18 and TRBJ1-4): NAGVMQNPRHLVRRRGQEARLRCSPMKGHSHVYWYRQLPEEGLKFMVYLQKENIIDESGMPKERFSAEFPKEGPSILRIQQVVRGDSAAYFCASSPPGQGEKLFFGSGTQLSVL.

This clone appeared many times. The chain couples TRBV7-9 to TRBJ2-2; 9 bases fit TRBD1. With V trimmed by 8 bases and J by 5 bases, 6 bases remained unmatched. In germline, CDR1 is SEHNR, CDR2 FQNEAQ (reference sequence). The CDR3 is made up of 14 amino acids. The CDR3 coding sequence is TGTGCCAGCCAGAGGACAGGGGAGACCGGGGAGCTGTTTTTT. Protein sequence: CASQRTGETGELFF.

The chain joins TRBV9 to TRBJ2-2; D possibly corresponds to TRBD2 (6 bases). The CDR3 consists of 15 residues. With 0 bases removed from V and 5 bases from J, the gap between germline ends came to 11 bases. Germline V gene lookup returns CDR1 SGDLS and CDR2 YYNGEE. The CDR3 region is CASSVVGGGTGELFF. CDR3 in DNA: TGTGCCAGCAGCGTAGTGGGGGGTGGAACCGGGGAGCTGTTTTTT.

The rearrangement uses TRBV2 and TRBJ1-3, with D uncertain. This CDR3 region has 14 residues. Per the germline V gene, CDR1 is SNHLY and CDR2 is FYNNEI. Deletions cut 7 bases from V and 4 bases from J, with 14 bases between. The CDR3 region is CASKERDLGNTIYF. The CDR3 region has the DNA TGTGCCAGCAAGGAACGAGATCTCGGAAACACCATATATTTT.

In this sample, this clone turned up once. The CDR3 sequence is CAISAGVNEKLFF. The DNA for the CDR3 is TGTGCCATCAGTGCAGGGGTTAATGAAAAACTGTTTTTT. The chain carries TRBV10-3 and TRBJ1-4, with D possibly being TRBD1 (6 bases). The ends were cut back, 4 bases at V and 4 bases at J, with 7 bases in the middle. CDR3 length: 13 amino acids. Germline assignment: CDR1 ENHRY and CDR2 SYGVKD.

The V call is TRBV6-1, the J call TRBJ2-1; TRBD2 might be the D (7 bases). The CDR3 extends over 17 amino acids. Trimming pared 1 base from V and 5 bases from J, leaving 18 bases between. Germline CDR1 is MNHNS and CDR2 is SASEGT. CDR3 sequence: CASSEGRGGRRNNEQFF. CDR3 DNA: TGTGCCAGCAGTGAAGGTAGGGGGGGCCGACGAAACAATGAGCAGTTCTTC.

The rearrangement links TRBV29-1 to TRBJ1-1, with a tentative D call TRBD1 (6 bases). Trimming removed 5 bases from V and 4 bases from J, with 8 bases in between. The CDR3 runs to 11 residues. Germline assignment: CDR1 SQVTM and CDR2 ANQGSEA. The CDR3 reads CSVRGATEAFF. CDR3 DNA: TGCAGCGTTAGGGGGGCCACTGAAGCTTTCTTT.

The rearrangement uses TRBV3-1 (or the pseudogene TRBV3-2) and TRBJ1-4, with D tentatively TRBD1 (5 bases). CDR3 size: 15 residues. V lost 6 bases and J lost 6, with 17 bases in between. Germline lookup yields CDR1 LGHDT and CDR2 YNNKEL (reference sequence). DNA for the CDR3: TGTGCCAGCAGTTCTCCAGGGACCGGGGATGAAAAACTGTTTTTT. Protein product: CASSSPGTGDEKLFF.

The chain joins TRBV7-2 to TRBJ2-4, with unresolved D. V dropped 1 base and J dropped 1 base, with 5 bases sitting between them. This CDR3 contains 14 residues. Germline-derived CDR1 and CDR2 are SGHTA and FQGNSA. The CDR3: CASSLDPAKNIQYF. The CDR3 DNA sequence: TGTGCCAGCAGCTTAGACCCCGCCAAAAACATTCAGTACTTC. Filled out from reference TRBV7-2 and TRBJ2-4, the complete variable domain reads GAGVSQSPSNKVTEKGKDVELRCDPISGHTALYWYRQSLGQGLEFLIYFQGNSAPDKSGLPSDRFSAERTGGSVSTLTIQRTQQEDSAVYLCASSLDPAKNIQYFGAGTRLSVL.

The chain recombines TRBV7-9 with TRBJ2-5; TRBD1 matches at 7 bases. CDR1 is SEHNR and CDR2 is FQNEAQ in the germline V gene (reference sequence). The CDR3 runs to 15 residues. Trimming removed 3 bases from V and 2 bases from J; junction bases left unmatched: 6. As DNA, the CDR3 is TGTGCCAGCAGCTTGGGGGACAGAGAACAAGAGACCCAGTACTTC. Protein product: CASSLGDREQETQYF. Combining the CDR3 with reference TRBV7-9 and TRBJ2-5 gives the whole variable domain DTGVSQNPRHKITKRGQNVTFRCDPISEHNRLYWYRQTLGQGPEFLTYFQNEAQLEKSRLLSDRFSAERPKGSFSTLEIQRTEQGDSAMYLCASSLGDREQETQYFGPGTRLLVL.

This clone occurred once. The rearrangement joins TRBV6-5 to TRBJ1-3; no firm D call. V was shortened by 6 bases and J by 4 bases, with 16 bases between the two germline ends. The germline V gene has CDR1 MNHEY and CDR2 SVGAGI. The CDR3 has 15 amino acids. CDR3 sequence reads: CASRIAESTGNTIYF. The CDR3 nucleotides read TGTGCCAGCAGAATAGCCGAGAGCACCGGAAACACCATATATTTT.

This CDR3 reads CAIMAVHF. DNA of the CDR3: TGTGCCATCATGGCGGTCCACTTT. The genes are TRBV9 and TRBJ1-6; D is ambiguous. Deletions cut 9 bases from V and 17 bases from J, with 9 bases between. This CDR3 comprises 8 residues. Germline CDR1 reads SGDLS; CDR2 reads YYNGEE.

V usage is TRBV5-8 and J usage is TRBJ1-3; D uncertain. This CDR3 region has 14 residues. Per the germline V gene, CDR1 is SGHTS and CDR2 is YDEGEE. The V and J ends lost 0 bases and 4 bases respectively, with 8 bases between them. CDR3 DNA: TGTGCCAGCAGCTTGGATACGTCCGGAAACACCATATATTTT. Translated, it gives CASSLDTSGNTIYF.

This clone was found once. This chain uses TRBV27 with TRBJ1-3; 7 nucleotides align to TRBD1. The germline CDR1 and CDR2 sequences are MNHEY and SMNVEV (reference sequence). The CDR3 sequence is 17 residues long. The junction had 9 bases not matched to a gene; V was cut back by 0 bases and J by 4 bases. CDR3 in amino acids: CASSLSPPGTAGNTIYF. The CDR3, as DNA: TGTGCCAGCAGTTTATCACCCCCCGGGACAGCGGGAAACACCATATATTTT.

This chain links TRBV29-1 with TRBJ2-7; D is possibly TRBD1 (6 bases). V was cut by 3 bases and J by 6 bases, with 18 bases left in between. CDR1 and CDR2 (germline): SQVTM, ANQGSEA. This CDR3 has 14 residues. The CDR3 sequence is CSVEGAVGQVEQYF. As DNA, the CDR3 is TGCAGCGTTGAGGGGGCGGTTGGGCAAGTCGAGCAGTACTTC.

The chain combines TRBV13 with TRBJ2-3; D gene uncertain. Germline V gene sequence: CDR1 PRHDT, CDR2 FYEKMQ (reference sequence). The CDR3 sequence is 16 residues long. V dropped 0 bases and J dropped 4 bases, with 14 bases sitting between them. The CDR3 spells CASSLGGVGPADTQYF. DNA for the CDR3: TGTGCCAGCAGCTTAGGAGGCGTTGGTCCCGCAGATACGCAGTATTTT.

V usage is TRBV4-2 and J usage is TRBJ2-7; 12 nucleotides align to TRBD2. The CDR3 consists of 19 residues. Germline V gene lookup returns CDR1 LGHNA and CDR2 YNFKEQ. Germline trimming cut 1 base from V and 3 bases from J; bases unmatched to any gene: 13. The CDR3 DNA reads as TGTGCCAGCAGCCAAGGTTCCGTACTAGCGGGAGGAATTATCTACGAGCAGTACTTC. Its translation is CASSQGSVLAGGIIYEQYF.

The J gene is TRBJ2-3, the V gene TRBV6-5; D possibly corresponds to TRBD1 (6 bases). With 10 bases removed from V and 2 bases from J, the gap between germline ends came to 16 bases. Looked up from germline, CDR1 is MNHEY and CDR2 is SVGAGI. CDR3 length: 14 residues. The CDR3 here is CATSSPGHTDTQYF. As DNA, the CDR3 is TGTGCCACCTCTTCCCCGGGACACACAGATACGCAGTATTTT.